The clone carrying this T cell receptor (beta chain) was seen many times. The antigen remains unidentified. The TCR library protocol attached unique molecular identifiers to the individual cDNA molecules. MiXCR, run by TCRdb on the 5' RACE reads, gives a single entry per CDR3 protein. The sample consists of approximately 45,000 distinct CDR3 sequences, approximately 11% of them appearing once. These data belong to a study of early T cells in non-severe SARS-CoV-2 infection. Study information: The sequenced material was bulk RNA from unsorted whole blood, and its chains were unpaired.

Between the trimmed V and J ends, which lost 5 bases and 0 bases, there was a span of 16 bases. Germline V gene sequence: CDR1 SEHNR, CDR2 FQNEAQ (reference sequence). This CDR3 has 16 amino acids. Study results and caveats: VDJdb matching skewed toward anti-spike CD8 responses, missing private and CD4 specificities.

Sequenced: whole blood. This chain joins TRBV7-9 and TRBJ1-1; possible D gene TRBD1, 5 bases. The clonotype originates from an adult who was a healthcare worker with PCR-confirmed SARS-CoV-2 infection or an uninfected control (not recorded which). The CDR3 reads CASSPRGGKMNTEAFF. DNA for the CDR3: TGTGCCAGCAGCCCTAGGGGAGGCAAAATGAACACTGAAGCTTTCTTT.